Presented here are 23 T cell receptor beta chains from one specimen sequenced in a study of cytomegalovirus exposure and HLA in healthy donors (dated by TCRdb to 2016 to 2017). The library came from the immunoSEQ multiplex PCR assay. The multiplex PCR relied on a mix of 60 forward primers for TCR Vbeta segments and 13 reverse primers for TCR Jbeta segments. TCRdb provides this immuneACCESS table in a form limited to in-frame rearrangements. Some clones are lacking; in checked studies, under half of them reflect an unresolved V gene, and why the rest are absent is not known. In this sample the table shows roughly 23,000 clones, around 77% of which occur a single time. The ten largest clones represent approximately 7.4% of the sample. Sequenced material: PBMCs. Source of these receptors: a man aged 55-75 years in good health and CMV-seronegative.

V gene TRBV5-4 combines with J gene TRBJ1-1, with TRBD1 identical over 8 bases. The CDR3 has 14 residues. Germline CDR1 reads SGHNT; CDR2 reads YYREEE (reference sequence). Unmatched junction bases numbered 4, after V lost 2 bases and J lost 4 bases. Here the CDR3 DNA reads TGTGCCAGCAGCTTACGGACAGGGAGCACTGAAGCTTTCTTT. It translates to CASSLRTGSTEAFF.

The rearrangement links TRBV12-2 to TRBJ2-1; the table assigns TRBD2, which was not confirmed against the DNA. TRBV12-2 is a pseudogene. The CDR3 has 19 amino acids. CDR3 nucleotides: TGTGCAAGTCGCCTCACTCGGGGTTCCTTCTTGAGCTCCTACAATGAGCAGTTCTTC. The encoded protein is CASRLTRGSFLSSYNEQFF.

The CDR3 region is CASSGLAGGQYNEQFF. DNA for the CDR3: TGCGCCAGCAGTGGACTAGCGGGGGGGCAATACAATGAGCAGTTCTTC. This chain links TRBV10-1 with TRBJ2-1; 14 bases align to TRBD2. V lost 4 bases and J lost 4; bases outside the gene matches: 3. In germline, CDR1 is WNHNN, CDR2 SYGVQD (reference sequence). The CDR3 has 16 residues.

This chain links TRBV11-2 with TRBJ1-6, with D unclear. V gave up 6 bases and J gave up 10 bases, with 16 bases separating them. Germline CDR1 is SGHAT and CDR2 is FQNNGV. The CDR3 has 14 residues. CDR3 loop: CASSNSLPGSPLHF. The DNA of the CDR3 is TGTGCCAGCAGTAACAGTCTACCTGGGTCACCCCTCCACTTT.

The genes are TRBV11-2 and TRBJ1-6; D might be TRBD1 (6 bases). Germline V gives CDR1 SGHAT, CDR2 FQNNGV. Trimming removed 5 bases from V and 7 bases from J, with 18 bases in between. This CDR3 has 16 residues. The DNA of the CDR3 is TGTGCCAGCAGCCGAAACAGGGTGAACCAGAATTCACCCCTCCACTTT. The encoded protein is CASSRNRVNQNSPLHF.

The chain joins TRBV23-1 to TRBJ2-7; D gene ambiguous. TRBV23-1 is an open reading frame whose function is uncertain. This CDR3 comprises 16 residues. Trimming took off 0 bases at V and 1 base at J, with 13 bases between the two ends. The CDR3 is CASSQSGQAQSYEQYF. Here the CDR3 DNA reads TGCGCCAGCAGTCAATCAGGTCAGGCCCAGTCCTACGAGCAGTACTTC.

The chain combines TRBV6-1 with TRBJ2-7; maybe TRBD2 (6 bases). Deletions cut 5 bases from V and 2 bases from J, with 10 bases between. Germline V gene data show CDR1 as MNHNS and CDR2 as SASEGT. The CDR3 consists of 13 residues. This CDR3 reads CASSLLAAYEQYF. The CDR3 bases are TGTGCCAGCAGTTTACTAGCCGCCTACGAGCAGTACTTC.

In its sample, this clone was seen a few times. This chain links TRBV19 with TRBJ2-2; D gene ambiguous. V lost 5 bases, J lost 9 bases, and 7 bases lay in between. This CDR3 region has 11 residues. The V gene's germline CDR1 is LNHDA and CDR2 SQIVND (reference sequence). The CDR3: CASSSAWELFF. The CDR3 DNA reads as TGTGCCAGTAGTTCAGCGTGGGAGCTGTTTTTT. Looking up the rest from reference TRBV19 and TRBJ2-2 gives the full variable domain: DGGITQSPKYLFRKEGQNVTLSCEQNLNHDAMYWYRQDPGQGLRLIYYSQIVNDFQKGDIAEGYSVSREKKESFPLTVTSAQKNPTAFYLCASSSAWELFFGEGSRLTVL.

This clone was recorded only once. DNA for the CDR3: TGTGCCAGCAGCACTACTCCCGCCACCGGGGAGCTGTTTTTT. It translates to CASSTTPATGELFF. The chain links TRBV11-3 to TRBJ2-2; no firm D call. Deletions cut 5 bases from V and 4 bases from J, with 11 bases between. The CDR3 has 14 residues. CDR1 and CDR2 (germline): SGHNT, YENEEA.

This clone was detected only a few times. The chain carries TRBV6-6 and TRBJ1-1; D unclear. V was trimmed by 7 bases and J by 5 bases, leaving 8 bases between them. The CDR3 contains 11 residues. CDR1 and CDR2 (germline): MNHNY, SVGAGI (reference sequence). The CDR3 region is CASNQRTEAFF. CDR3 bases: TGTGCCAGCAACCAGCGGACTGAAGCTTTCTTT.

The V gene is TRBV19, the J gene TRBJ1-2, with D possibly matching TRBD1 (5 bases). The CDR3 consists of 15 residues. Germline CDR1 is LNHDA and CDR2 is SQIVND (reference sequence). Trimming left V 3 bases short and J 0 bases short, with 11 bases between. This CDR3 is CASSIGTGSNYGYTF. The DNA for the CDR3 is TGTGCCAGTAGTATTGGCACAGGTTCTAACTATGGCTACACCTTC.

The chain is built from TRBV28 and TRBJ2-7; perhaps TRBD1 as D (5 bases). This CDR3 is 14 amino acids long. CDR1 is MDHEN and CDR2 is SYDVKM in the germline V gene. V lost 6 bases, J lost 3 bases, and 15 bases lay in between. The CDR3 spells CASRQRQGNYEQYF. The DNA for the CDR3 is TGTGCCAGCAGACAACGTCAGGGAAACTACGAGCAGTACTTC.

The chain couples TRBV28 to TRBJ2-7; D is undetermined. CDR1 and CDR2 (germline): MDHEN, SYDVKM. This CDR3 spans 13 amino acids. V lost 3 bases and J 2 bases, leaving 8 bases between the germline ends. CDR3 amino acids: CASSFSSPYEQYF. The CDR3 DNA reads TGTGCCAGCAGTTTTTCCTCCCCCTACGAGCAGTACTTC. Supplemented by reference TRBV28 and TRBJ2-7, the full variable domain reads DVKVTQSSRYLVKRTGEKVFLECVQDMDHENMFWYRQDPGLGLRLIYFSYDVKMKEKGDIPEGYSVSREKKERFSLILESASTNQTSMYLCASSFSSPYEQYFGPGTRLTVT.

The table lists this clone with a few counts. The chain joins TRBV11-3 to TRBJ2-7; 7 bases align to TRBD1. V lost 0 bases and J lost 2; bases outside the gene matches: 7. The CDR3 totals 16 residues. In germline, CDR1 is SGHNT, CDR2 YENEEA. The CDR3 sequence is CASSLDPGQLTYEQYF. As DNA, the CDR3 is TGTGCCAGCAGCTTAGACCCGGGACAGCTGACCTACGAGCAGTACTTC.

The rearrangement uses TRBV28 and TRBJ2-7; 11 nucleotides align to TRBD1. In germline, CDR1 is MDHEN, CDR2 SYDVKM. V lost 7 bases, J lost 6 bases, and 8 bases stayed unmatched. This CDR3 has 14 amino acids. The CDR3 reads CASIMDRGRREQYF. The CDR3, as DNA: TGTGCCAGCATTATGGACAGGGGGCGTCGCGAGCAGTACTTC.

This clone came up a few times. The CDR3 sequence is CASSLSPIGDGYTF. The CDR3 DNA reads TGTGCCAGCAGTTTATCCCCGATCGGTGATGGCTACACCTTC. The genes are TRBV27 and TRBJ1-2, with unresolved D. Germline CDR1 and CDR2: MNHEY and SMNVEV (reference sequence). The CDR3 has 14 residues. Trimming pared 0 bases from V and 6 bases from J, leaving 11 bases between.

The chain employs TRBV5-4 and TRBJ2-7, with a weak D call TRBD1 (6 bases). Germline V gives CDR1 SGHNT, CDR2 YYREEE (reference sequence). V lost 1 base and J 2 bases, leaving 10 bases between the germline ends. This CDR3 has 14 residues. CDR3 region: CASSLTGITYEQYF. The DNA of the CDR3 is TGTGCCAGCAGCTTGACAGGGATCACCTACGAGCAGTACTTC.

In this sample, this clone turned up a few times. The chain is built from TRBV19 and TRBJ2-7, with 7 bases lining up with TRBD2. J gave up 2 bases and V 9 bases, and 7 bases lay outside the gene matches. Germline lookup yields CDR1 LNHDA and CDR2 SQIVND (reference sequence). The CDR3 covers 13 residues. CDR3 sequence (DNA): TGTGCCAGCGGGAGGAGAGCTGCCTACGAGCAGTACTTC. This translates into CASGRRAAYEQYF.

This chain connects TRBV30 to TRBJ2-2, with D maybe TRBD2 (6 bases). CDR1 and CDR2 (germline): GTSNPN, SVGIG (reference sequence). The CDR3 consists of 14 residues. V was shortened by 0 bases and J by 3 bases, with 8 bases between the two germline ends. CDR3 sequence: CAWSVRLDTGELFF. The CDR3 coding sequence is TGTGCCTGGAGTGTACGACTAGACACCGGGGAGCTGTTTTTT.

The rearrangement links TRBV5-5 to TRBJ2-7, with TRBD2 identical over 7 bases. Looked up from germline, CDR1 is SGHKS and CDR2 is YYEKEE (reference sequence). There are 15 residues in the CDR3. Trimming took 0 bases from V and 4 from J; bases not matched to a gene: 7. CDR3 bases: TGTGCCAGCAGCTTGGGGATAGCGGGTCCGTACGAGCAGTACTTC. Translated: CASSLGIAGPYEQYF.

This sequence joins TRBV14 and TRBJ2-1; no clear D. Trimming stripped 6 bases from V and 0 bases from J, with 12 bases between. CDR1 is SGHDN and CDR2 is FVKESK in the germline V gene. This CDR3 is built from 15 residues. This CDR3 reads CASRSSRSSYNEQFF. CDR3 nucleotide sequence: TGTGCCAGCAGGAGTAGCCGCAGCTCCTACAATGAGCAGTTCTTC. Combining the CDR3 with reference TRBV14 and TRBJ2-1 gives the whole variable domain EAGVTQFPSHSVIEKGQTVTLRCDPISGHDNLYWYRRVMGKEIKFLLHFVKESKQDESGMPNNRFLAERTGGTYSTLKVQPAELEDSGVYFCASRSSRSSYNEQFFGPGTRLTVL.

The rearrangement uses TRBV18 and TRBJ2-3; 12 bases are shared with TRBD2. The junction had 3 bases not matched to a gene; V was cut back by 1 base and J by 4 bases. Germline V gives CDR1 KGHSH, CDR2 LQKENI. The CDR3 loop spans 16 amino acids. The CDR3: CASSPRSSGGADTQYF. The CDR3, as DNA: TGTGCCAGCTCACCACGATCTAGCGGGGGGGCAGATACGCAGTATTTT.

The rearrangement uses TRBV28 and TRBJ1-6; D possibly corresponds to TRBD1 (5 bases). Germline V gene sequence: CDR1 MDHEN, CDR2 SYDVKM. The CDR3 loop spans 14 amino acids. Between the trimmed V and J ends, which lost 4 bases and 8 bases, there was a span of 12 bases. The CDR3 here is CASSSGGADSPLHF. CDR3 sequence (DNA): TGTGCCAGCAGTTCTGGAGGGGCGGATTCACCCCTCCACTTT.